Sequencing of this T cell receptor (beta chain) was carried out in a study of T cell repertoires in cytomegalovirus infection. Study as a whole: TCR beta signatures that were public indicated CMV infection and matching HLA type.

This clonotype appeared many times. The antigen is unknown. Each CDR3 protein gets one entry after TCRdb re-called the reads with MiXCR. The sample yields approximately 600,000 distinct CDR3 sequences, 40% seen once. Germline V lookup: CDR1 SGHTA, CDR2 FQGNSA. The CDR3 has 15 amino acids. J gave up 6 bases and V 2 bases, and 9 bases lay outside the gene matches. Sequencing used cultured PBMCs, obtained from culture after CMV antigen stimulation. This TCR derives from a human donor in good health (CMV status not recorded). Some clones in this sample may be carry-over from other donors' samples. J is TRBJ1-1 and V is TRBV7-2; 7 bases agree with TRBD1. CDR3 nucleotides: TGTGCCAGCAGCTTACGACAGGGATCCAACTCTGAAGCTTTCTTT. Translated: CASSLRQGSNSEAFF.